The 22 T cell receptor beta chains below come from one sample, sequenced in a study of T cell repertoires in cytomegalovirus infection. Their target antigens are unknown. TCRdb re-called the reads through MiXCR, storing one row per CDR3 protein. The sample includes 650,000 to 850,000 distinct CDR3 sequences, under 35% seen only once; the top ten take about an eighth. Source: cultured CD8+ T cells from PBMCs, taken from culture after CMV antigen stimulation. The source is a human donor in good health (CMV status not recorded). Some clones in this sample may be carry-over from other donors' samples.

V and J are TRBV14 and TRBJ1-4; D unresolved. CDR3 length: 15 residues. Trimming shortened V by 3 bases and J by 1 base, and 9 bases separated the two germline ends. Germline V gene data show CDR1 as SGHDN and CDR2 as FVKESK. CDR3 DNA: TGTGCCAGCAGCCATCGACGAGGAACTAATGAAAAACTGTTTTTT. It encodes CASSHRRGTNEKLFF. Combining the CDR3 with reference TRBV14 and TRBJ1-4 gives the whole variable domain EAGVTQFPSHSVIEKGQTVTLRCDPISGHDNLYWYRRVMGKEIKFLLHFVKESKQDESGMPNNRFLAERTGGTYSTLKVQPAELEDSGVYFCASSHRRGTNEKLFFGSGTQLSVL.

The V and J genes are TRBV20-1 and TRBJ1-6, with TRBD1 as a possible D gene (5 bases). The germline V gene has CDR1 DFQATT and CDR2 SNEGSKA (reference sequence). This CDR3 comprises 13 residues. V dropped 5 bases and J dropped 9 bases, with 14 bases sitting between them. CDR3 region: CSADRDPGSPLHF. CDR3 bases: TGCAGTGCTGACCGGGACCCAGGTTCACCCCTCCACTTT.

Here the CDR3 DNA reads TGTGCCACCAGCAAAACCGGGACAGACAATGGCTACACCTTC. The encoded protein is CATSKTGTDNGYTF. The chain couples TRBV15 to TRBJ1-2, with 7 bases identical to TRBD1. Trimming removed 4 bases from V and 6 bases from J; junction bases left unmatched: 8. This CDR3 is built from 14 residues. CDR1 and CDR2 from the germline V gene are LNHNV and YYDKDF (reference sequence).

This clonotype was counted only a few times. This chain joins TRBV28 and TRBJ1-4, with a tentative D call TRBD1 (6 bases). Trimming shortened V by 2 bases and J by 10 bases, and 11 bases separated the two germline ends. This CDR3 has 13 amino acids. CDR1 and CDR2 (germline): MDHEN, SYDVKM. The CDR3: CASSLVDSPKLFF. The CDR3 nucleotides read TGTGCCAGCAGTTTAGTGGACAGCCCAAAACTGTTTTTT.

This clonotype appeared a single time. The chain couples TRBV20-1 to TRBJ1-1; the D gene is possibly TRBD1 (5 bases). This CDR3 contains 11 residues. Trimming left V 6 bases short and J 7 bases short, with 12 bases between. The germline CDR1 and CDR2 sequences are DFQATT and SNEGSKA (reference sequence). Written as DNA, the CDR3 is TGCAGTGCGGCCGACAGTGGTGAAGCTTTCTTT. This codes for CSAADSGEAFF.

The chain recombines TRBV11-2 with TRBJ2-1; 12 bases fit TRBD2. V lost 3 bases, J lost 7 bases, and 7 bases stayed unmatched. The CDR3 has 16 amino acids. Germline CDR1 reads SGHAT; CDR2 reads FQNNGV. CDR3 residues: CASSLSRLAGENEQFF. The CDR3 region has the DNA TGTGCCAGCAGCTTGTCTCGACTAGCGGGGGAGAATGAGCAGTTCTTC.

This sequence joins TRBV27 and TRBJ2-7; D might be TRBD2 (6 bases). The V gene's germline CDR1 is MNHEY and CDR2 SMNVEV (reference sequence). The CDR3 totals 13 residues. The V end lost 6 bases, the J end lost 4 bases, and 13 bases lay between the germline ends. As DNA, the CDR3 is TGTGCCAGCAGCTCCCCCGGGGGTTACGAGCAGTACGTC. Encoded protein: CASSSPGGYEQYV.

This clonotype was recorded a few times. An end of the junction does not agree with germline; a read error may underlie this. The chain recombines TRBV4-1 with TRBJ2-2; D uncertain. This CDR3 has 13 residues. Germline V gene data show CDR1 as MGHRA and CDR2 as YSYEKL. The CDR3 sequence: CASSEGSAGELFF. In DNA, the CDR3 is TGTGCCAGCAGCGAAGGCAGTGCCGGGGAGCTGTTTTTT.

The chain joins TRBV6-6 to TRBJ1-3, with D hard to call. This CDR3 spans 13 amino acids. Looked up from germline, CDR1 is MNHNY and CDR2 is SVGAGI (reference sequence). Trimming stripped 0 bases from V and 4 bases from J, with 4 bases between. Here the CDR3 reads CASSYSPGNTIYF. The CDR3 DNA follows: TGTGCCAGCAGTTACTCCCCGGGAAACACCATATATTTT.

The V call is TRBV25-1, the J call TRBJ2-1; the D is unclear. CDR3 size: 13 residues. Trimming removed 7 bases from V and 4 bases from J, with 11 bases in between. Germline lookup yields CDR1 MGHDK and CDR2 SYGVNS. CDR3 sequence: CASKNGPYNEQFF. The CDR3 region has the DNA TGTGCCAGCAAAAACGGGCCGTACAATGAGCAGTTCTTC. The full variable domain, in which reference TRBV25-1 and TRBJ2-1 provide the parts outside the CDR3, is EADIYQTPRYLVIGTGKKITLECSQTMGHDKMYWYQQDPGMELHLIHYSYGVNSTEKGDLSSESTVSRIRTEHFPLTLESARPSHTSQYLCASKNGPYNEQFFGPGTRLTVL.

The genes are TRBV7-2 and TRBJ2-2; D is perhaps TRBD2 (6 bases). This CDR3 region has 14 residues. The germline gives CDR1 SGHTA, CDR2 FQGNSA. Trimming took 4 bases from V and 4 from J, leaving 10 bases between them. CDR3 amino acids: CASSWGVVTGELFF. The CDR3 nucleotides read TGTGCCAGCAGCTGGGGGGTAGTCACCGGGGAGCTGTTTTTT.

This clonotype was seen more than once but under ten times. The chain carries TRBV15 and TRBJ2-5; D perhaps matches TRBD1 (5 bases). This CDR3 region has 16 residues. Germline CDR1 is LNHNV and CDR2 is YYDKDF (reference sequence). V was cut by 3 bases and J by 4 bases, with 18 bases left in between. For the CDR3, the DNA is TGTGCCACCAGCAGTGAATTGGGGCCCCCCGGAGAGACCCAGTACTTC. It codes for CATSSELGPPGETQYF. Looking up the rest from reference TRBV15 and TRBJ2-5 gives the full variable domain: DAMVIQNPRYQVTQFGKPVTLSCSQTLNHNVMYWYQQKSSQAPKLLFHYYDKDFNNEADTPDNFQSRRPNTSFCFLDIRSPGLGDTAMYLCATSSELGPPGETQYFGPGTRLLVL.

J is TRBJ1-6 and V is TRBV10-3; 9 bases align to TRBD1. Germline assignment: CDR1 ENHRY and CDR2 SYGVKD. The length of the CDR3 is 15 residues. V dropped 8 bases and J dropped 8; count of bases not matched to a gene: 10. The DNA of the CDR3 is TGTGCCATCCCAGCAGGACAGGGGAGGGATTCACCCCTCCACTTT. It specifies CAIPAGQGRDSPLHF.

This clonotype turned up a few times. The J gene is TRBJ1-4, the V gene TRBV12-3 or TRBV12-4; 9 bases map to TRBD1. Trimming cost V 1 base and J 0 bases; bases outside gene matches: 12. This CDR3 contains 20 residues. In DNA, the CDR3 is TGTGCCAGCAGTTTAGAGACCCCCGACAGGGGGGGTGCAACTAATGAAAAACTGTTTTTT. Protein sequence: CASSLETPDRGGATNEKLFF.

This chain connects TRBV4-1 to TRBJ1-1, with 7 bases aligning to TRBD1. The CDR3 has 16 residues. V shed 1 base, J shed 0 bases, and the junction held 5 bases outside the gene matches. The germline V gene has CDR1 MGHRA and CDR2 YSYEKL. This CDR3 is CASSQVGTGVNTEAFF. The CDR3 DNA follows: TGCGCCAGCAGCCAAGTAGGAACAGGGGTGAACACTGAAGCTTTCTTT.

The chain recombines TRBV7-6 with TRBJ1-2, with D perhaps TRBD1 (5 bases). The CDR3 covers 14 residues. The V and J ends lost 5 bases and 4 bases respectively, with 14 bases between them. Germline CDR1 is SGHVS and CDR2 is FNYEAQ. The CDR3 DNA is TGTGCCAGCAGCCCCGTAGGGGATGGCTATGGCTACACCTTC. Translated, it gives CASSPVGDGYGYTF.

This clonotype was counted a few times. V usage is TRBV27 and J usage is TRBJ1-2; D is perhaps TRBD1 (5 bases). The CDR3 runs to 13 residues. V was cut by 4 bases and J by 6 bases, with 12 bases left in between. Germline lookup yields CDR1 MNHEY and CDR2 SMNVEV (reference sequence). The CDR3 protein is CASSSRDGNGYTF. CDR3 in DNA: TGTGCCAGCAGTTCCCGGGACGGAAATGGCTACACCTTC.

This clonotype occurred a few times. CDR3 DNA sequence: TGTGCCAGCAGCTTAGAGGAGGACAGGTTGAACACTGAAGCTTTCTTT. It yields the protein CASSLEEDRLNTEAFF. The gene calls are TRBV7-8 and TRBJ1-1; 7 bases match TRBD1. J gave up 0 bases and V 1 base, and 5 bases lay outside the gene matches. This CDR3 contains 16 residues. CDR1 is SGHVS, CDR2 FQNEAQ, per germline.

The V gene is TRBV5-6, the J gene TRBJ1-2; 9 bases are shared with TRBD1. Trimming removed 0 bases from V and 3 bases from J; junction bases left unmatched: 6. This CDR3 has 16 amino acids. Germline-derived CDR1 and CDR2 are SGHDT and YYEEEE. The DNA for the CDR3 is TGTGCCAGCAGCTTGGTTCCGGGACAGGGAGACTATGGCTACACCTTC. Residues: CASSLVPGQGDYGYTF.

The rearrangement uses TRBV28 and TRBJ1-6, with 8 bases identical to TRBD1. CDR3 size: 14 residues. After removal of 5 bases from V and 10 bases from J, the junction contained 7 bases not matched to a gene. Germline lookup yields CDR1 MDHEN and CDR2 SYDVKM. CDR3 nucleotides: TGTGCCAGCAGTCGGACAGGGAGGAGATCACCCCTCCACTTT. Protein sequence: CASSRTGRRSPLHF.

A few counts support this clonotype. The chain is built from TRBV9 and TRBJ1-2; D gene unclear. CDR3 length: 18 residues. CDR1 is SGDLS, CDR2 YYNGEE, per germline. The V end lost 3 bases, the J end lost 5 bases, and 26 bases lay between the germline ends. The CDR3 spells CASSAGAGTAGIEYGYTF. CDR3 sequence (DNA): TGTGCCAGCAGCGCCGGTGCCGGAACAGCGGGTATTGAATATGGCTACACCTTC.

This clonotype has at least ten counts. The gene calls are TRBV7-2 and TRBJ1-1; D is perhaps TRBD1 (5 bases). The germline gives CDR1 SGHTA, CDR2 FQGNSA. The length of the CDR3 is 15 residues. V dropped 0 bases and J dropped 5 bases, with 13 bases sitting between them. Here the CDR3 reads CASSLAGRGRTEAFF. The CDR3 DNA follows: TGTGCCAGCAGCTTAGCGGGGAGGGGACGGACTGAAGCTTTCTTT.